Listed below are T cell receptor beta chains from one sample, sequenced in a study of blood T cell repertoires in COVID-19. The protocol was immunoSEQ multiplex PCR, while the TCRdb copy is restricted to in-frame clones and leaves out a portion. The sample consists of around 260,000 clones, more than 80% of them appearing once. The sample comprised PBMCs or T cells enriched from blood (not recorded which). The receptors here all came from a woman between 25 and 40 years old who had recovered from COVID-19. Each CDR3 is given with its conserved first and last residue. Fields, in order: D gene, J gene, clone size, V gene, CDR3 length, CDR3 DNA, CDR3 protein. D genes are given only for firm matches. Clone size is not always given. Where it is, it says once, few, many or a class for expanded clones.

TRBD1	TRBJ1-6	NA	TRBV3-1/TRBV3-2	15	TGTGCCAGCAGCCAAGCGGGAAGGGGGCCTTCACCCCTCCACTTT	CASSQAGRGPSPLHF
NA	TRBJ2-5	NA	TRBV25-1	14	TGTGCCAGCAGTGAACGGCGGGCTGAGGAGACCCAGTACTTC	CASSERRAEETQYF
TRBD1	TRBJ2-2	NA	TRBV7-2	15	TGTGCCAGCAGCAGGGACAGGGGGTCAAACGGGGAGCTGTTTTTT	CASSRDRGSNGELFF
TRBD1	TRBJ2-1	NA	TRBV28	13	TGTGCCAGCAGTCCCCAGGACAGGGATGAGCAGTTCTTC	CASSPQDRDEQFF
TRBD1	TRBJ1-2	NA	TRBV27	13	TGTGCCAGCAGTTTCCGGGACAGGAGAGGCTACACCTTC	CASSFRDRRGYTF
NA	TRBJ2-7	NA	TRBV5-1	15	TGCGCCAGCAGCTTGCTTACGGGACAACTCGGCGAGCAGTACTTC	CASSLLTGQLGEQYF
TRBD1	TRBJ1-1	NA	TRBV28	12	TGTGCCAGCGATGAGACAGGGGAGGAGGCTTTCTTT	CASDETGEEAFF
NA	TRBJ1-1	NA	TRBV7-2	14	TGTGCCAGCAGCTTAGTGGGGTCGACAGGAGAAGCTTTCTTT	CASSLVGSTGEAFF
NA	TRBJ2-3	NA	TRBV28	12	TGTGCCAGCAGTTCACAGGCGGATACGCAGTATTTT	CASSSQADTQYF
TRBD2	TRBJ2-2	NA	TRBV27	16	TGTGCCAGCAGGGGGAGCGGGAGGGCTGGTAGCGGGGAGCTGTTTTTT	CASRGSGRAGSGELFF
NA	TRBJ2-3	few	TRBV2	12	TGTGCCAGCGCCACTTCCACAGATACGCAGTATTTT	CASATSTDTQYF
TRBD1	TRBJ1-1	NA	TRBV5-4	17	TGTGCCAGCAGCTTGGGAGGGACAGGGCACATGAACACTGAAGCTTTCTTT	CASSLGGTGHMNTEAFF
NA	TRBJ1-5	few	TRBV7-2	15	TGTGCCAGCAGCTTAGGCCAGGGGTTAAATCAGCCCCAGCATTTT	CASSLGQGLNQPQHF
TRBD2	TRBJ2-1	once	TRBV15	15	TGTGCCACCAGCAGAGTAGCGGGGGGCTCCAATGAGCAGTTCTTC	CATSRVAGGSNEQFF
TRBD1	TRBJ1-5	NA	TRBV2	15	TGTGCCAGCAGAGCGGGACAGGGAGGGAGTCAGCCCCAGCATTTT	CASRAGQGGSQPQHF
NA	TRBJ1-2	NA	TRBV6-5	15	TGTGCCAGCAGTTACGGGAGGACGATCTTCTATGGCTACACCTTC	CASSYGRTIFYGYTF
NA	TRBJ1-1	NA	TRBV12-5	13	TGTGCTAGTGCCCCTTCGGGGAACACTGAAGCTTTCTTT	CASAPSGNTEAFF
NA	TRBJ2-2	few	TRBV2	16	TGTGCCAGCAGTCCTGTGGAAATAGCAGTCACCGGGGAGCTGTTTTTT	CASSPVEIAVTGELFF
NA	TRBJ1-5	NA	TRBV10-1	14	TGCGCCAGCAGTGACTCGGGGACTGATCAGCCCCAGCATTTT	CASSDSGTDQPQHF
NA	TRBJ2-4	NA	TRBV27	16	TGTGCCAGCAGTTTTTCCAGGGCTCGTTCCAAAAACATTCAGTACTTC	CASSFSRARSKNIQYF
TRBD1	TRBJ2-3	NA	TRBV7-9	16	TGTGCCAGCAGCTTAGAACCGGGACAGGGCACAGATACGCAGTATTTT	CASSLEPGQGTDTQYF
TRBD1	TRBJ2-7	NA	TRBV6-1	15	TGTGCCAGCAGTGAAATGGGGACAGGGGGCTACGAGCAGTACTTC	CASSEMGTGGYEQYF
TRBD1	TRBJ2-2	NA	TRBV7-3	19	TGTGCCAGCAGTCCATTCGTTGGCGGACAGGGATCGAACACCGGGGAGCTGTTTTTT	CASSPFVGGQGSNTGELFF
NA	TRBJ1-1	NA	TRBV4-1	14	TGCGCCAGCAGCCAAGATCAGGGGCTGGTGGAAGCTTTCTTT	CASSQDQGLVEAFF
TRBD2	TRBJ2-1	NA	TRBV11-2	15	TGTGCCAGCAGCCCCAGCGGGAGCTCCTACAATGAGCAGTTCTTC	CASSPSGSSYNEQFF
TRBD2	TRBJ2-1	NA	TRBV9	22	TGTGCCAGCAGCGTAGGTTATTTGGTTTTGGGGACTAGCGGGACCTCCTACAATGAGCAGTTCTTC	CASSVGYLVLGTSGTSYNEQFF
NA	TRBJ1-1	NA	TRBV7-3	13	TGTGCCAGCAGCAAGGACACCTTTACTGAAGCTTTCTTT	CASSKDTFTEAFF
NA	TRBJ1-4	NA	TRBV4-1	17	TGCGCCAGCAGCCAAGATTCGTATCTACTTGCGGATGAAAAACTGTTTTTT	CASSQDSYLLADEKLFF
NA	TRBJ2-5	NA	TRBV30	13	TGTGCCTGTCGGTGGGGACTCCAAGAGACCCAGTACTTC	CACRWGLQETQYF
NA	TRBJ2-7	NA	TRBV7-9	14	TGTGCCAGCAGTTTTGAGCGGTTCGTTGGGGAGCAGTACTTC	CASSFERFVGEQYF
NA	TRBJ2-1	NA	TRBV12-5	16	TGTGCTAGTGGTTTGGATAGTGTAAACTTCTACAATGAGCAGTTCTTC	CASGLDSVNFYNEQFF
TRBD1	TRBJ2-7	NA	TRBV7-2	18	TGTGCCAGCAGCTTAGCAGGAGGACAGGGGACCCTTACCTACGAGCAGTACTTC	CASSLAGGQGTLTYEQYF
NA	TRBJ1-1	once	TRBV19	13	TGTGCCAGTAGTATAGACAGGGACACTGAAGCTTTCTTT	CASSIDRDTEAFF